This TCR beta chain was found in a study of T cell responses to AZD1222 COVID-19 vaccine. The study's findings and limits: The span of vaccine-associated CD4 TCRs extended across spike, with dominance at 160-218 and 743-854.

Only in-frame clones appear in the TCRdb table, and some are missing; sequencing was by immunoSEQ multiplex PCR. The sample carries 60,000 or so clones, more than 65% recorded once. Germline assignment: CDR1 MNHEY and CDR2 SVGEGT. V was shortened by 2 bases and J by 3 bases, with 16 bases between the two germline ends. The CDR3 extends over 16 amino acids. As concerns this clone: Its specificity is unknown.

The sample consisted of peripheral blood, taken on day 0 of AZD1222 vaccination. This clonotype originated in an adult in good health. This chain joins TRBV6-2 or TRBV6-3 and TRBJ1-2, with D maybe TRBD1 (6 bases). CDR3 DNA: TGTGCCAGCAGTTACATGCCGCAGGGGCTAGACTATGGCTACACCTTC. Its translation: CASSYMPQGLDYGYTF.